This note documents a single TCR beta chain sequence. Categorization into cohorts depended on clinical history that participants reported. Sequencing was performed with immunoSEQ multiplex PCR; in TCRdb, only in-frame clones are kept and a portion is missing. The sample lists approximately 81,000 clones, around 89% seen once, with 1% to 1.5% in the top ten. The source of the sample is a study of blood T cell repertoires in COVID-19. Germline values: CDR1 SGHRS, CDR2 YFSETQ. CDR3 length: 15 amino acids. V shed 5 bases and J 3 bases; nucleotides not matched to a gene: 10. Sequencing input: PBMCs or T cells enriched from blood (not recorded which). This receptor was obtained from a woman in her forties or fifties with acute COVID-19. J is TRBJ2-5 and V is TRBV5-1; 7 bases align to TRBD1. The CDR3 reads CASSPLPGTEETQYF. In DNA form, the CDR3 reads TGCGCCAGCAGTCCACTCCCCGGGACAGAAGAGACCCAGTACTTC.